What follows describes a single T cell receptor beta chain. The antigen remains unidentified. Being one base from a much bigger clone, this may be a read error. Authors' data handling: To classify distant metastasis in papillary thyroid cancer, a model was built from CDR3 differences across clinicopathological groups. TCRdb re-processed the PCR reads through MiXCR. The authors' filters were not applied to this entry. The sample yields tens of thousands of clones, approximately 17% seen once. The data were taken from a study of metastatic and nonmetastatic thyroid tumors. Study in general: From malignant and benign thyroid patients, repertoires in blood and in tumor or nodule tissue were compared. Study-wide points: Significantly higher TCR beta diversity was reportedly seen in malignant thyroid tumors than benign nodules, in blood and tumor.

None of the patients had undergone any treatment ahead of thyroid surgery. Per germline, CDR1 SGHDT and CDR2 YYEEEE. Between the trimmed V and J ends, which lost 0 bases and 6 bases, there was a span of 7 bases. CDR3 size: 12 residues. The sample consisted of tumor tissue. The chain links TRBV5-6 to TRBJ2-7; possibly TRBD2 for D (6 bases). The source is a female donor with papillary thyroid cancer or a benign thyroid nodule (not recorded which). Some clones in this sample may be carry-over from other donors' samples. The CDR3 spells CASSLVGLEQYF. The DNA of the CDR3 is TGTGCCAGCAGCTTGGTGGGACTCGAGCAGTACTTC.